This TCR beta chain was documented in a study of technical replicates of blood from several donors. Germline V gives CDR1 SGHRS, CDR2 YFSETQ. This CDR3 is built from 13 residues. The V end lost 5 bases, the J end lost 3 bases, and 11 bases lay between the germline ends. The assay was immunoSEQ multiplex PCR, and TCRdb's table has in-frame clones only and misses some. Here the sample spans about 85,000 clones, roughly 94% being singletons. Sequencing input: T cells isolated from PBMCs. The TCR sequence derives from a human donor in good health. This chain links TRBV5-1 with TRBJ1-1; D call uncertain. This chain's CDR3 is CASRRVGDTEAFF. The CDR3 DNA follows: TGCGCCAGCAGGAGGGTGGGAGACACTGAAGCTTTCTTT.